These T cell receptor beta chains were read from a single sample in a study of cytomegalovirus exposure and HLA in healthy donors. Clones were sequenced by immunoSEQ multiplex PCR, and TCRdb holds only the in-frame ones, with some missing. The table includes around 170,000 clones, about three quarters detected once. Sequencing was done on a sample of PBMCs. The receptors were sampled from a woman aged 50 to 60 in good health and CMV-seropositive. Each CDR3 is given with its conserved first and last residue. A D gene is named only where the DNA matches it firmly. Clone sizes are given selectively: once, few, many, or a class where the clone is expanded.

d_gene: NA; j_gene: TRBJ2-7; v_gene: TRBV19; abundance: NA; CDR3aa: CASSPRRSYEQYF; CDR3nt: TGTGCCAGTAGCCCTCGGAGGTCCTACGAGCAGTACTTC
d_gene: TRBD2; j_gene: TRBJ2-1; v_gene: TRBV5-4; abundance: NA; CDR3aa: CASSTGTSERGTQFF; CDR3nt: TGTGCCAGCAGTACCGGGACTAGCGAACGGGGGACTCAGTTCTTC
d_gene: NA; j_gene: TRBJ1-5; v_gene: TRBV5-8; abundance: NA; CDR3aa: CASSLLRGKGQPQHF; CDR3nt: TGTGCCAGCAGCCTCCTTCGGGGTAAGGGTCAGCCCCAGCATTTT
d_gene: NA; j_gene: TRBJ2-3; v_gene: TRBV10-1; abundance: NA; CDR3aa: CASSVPPGRGWDTQYF; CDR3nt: TGCGCCAGCAGTGTACCCCCGGGGCGGGGCTGGGATACGCAGTATTTT
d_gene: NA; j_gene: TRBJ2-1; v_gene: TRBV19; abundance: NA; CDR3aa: CASSEGYHSYNEQFF; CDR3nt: TGTGCCAGTAGTGAGGGCTACCACTCCTACAATGAGCAGTTCTTC
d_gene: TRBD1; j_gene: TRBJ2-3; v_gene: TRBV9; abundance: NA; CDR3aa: CASSVWTGGADTQYF; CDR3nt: TGTGCCAGCAGCGTGTGGACAGGGGGCGCGGATACGCAGTATTTT
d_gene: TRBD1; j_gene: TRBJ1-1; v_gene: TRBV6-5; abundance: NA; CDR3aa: CASSHLGQVNTEAFF; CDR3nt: TGTGCTAGCAGTCACCTGGGACAGGTGAACACTGAAGCTTTCTTT
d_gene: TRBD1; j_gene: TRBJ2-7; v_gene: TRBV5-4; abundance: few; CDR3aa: CASRTGQGASYEQYF; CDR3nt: TGTGCCAGCAGAACCGGACAGGGGGCGAGTTACGAGCAGTACTTC
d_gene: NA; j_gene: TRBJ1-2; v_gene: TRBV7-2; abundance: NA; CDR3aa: CASSRDYAVPGYTF; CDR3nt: TGTGCCAGCAGCCGGGACTACGCCGTACCAGGCTACACCTTC
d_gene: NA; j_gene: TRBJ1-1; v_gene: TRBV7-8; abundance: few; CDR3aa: CASSLSSEAFF; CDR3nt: TGTGCCAGCAGCTTAAGTAGTGAAGCTTTCTTT
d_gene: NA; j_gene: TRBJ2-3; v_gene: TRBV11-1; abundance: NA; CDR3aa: CASSSTATSTDTQYF; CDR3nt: TGTGCCAGCAGCTCGACAGCGACTAGCACAGATACGCAGTATTTT
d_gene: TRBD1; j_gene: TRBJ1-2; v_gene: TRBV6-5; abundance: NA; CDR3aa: CATGPGQGLFHTF; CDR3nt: TGTGCCACAGGACCGGGACAGGGGCTTTTTCACACCTTC
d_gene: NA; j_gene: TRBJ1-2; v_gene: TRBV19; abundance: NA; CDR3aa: CASTPLAVTNYGYTF; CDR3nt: TGTGCCAGTACCCCCCTGGCAGTTACTAACTATGGCTACACCTTC
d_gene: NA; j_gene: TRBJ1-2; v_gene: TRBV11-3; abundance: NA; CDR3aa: CASSFLGGGYTF; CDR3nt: TGTGCCAGCAGCTTCCTCGGGGGTGGCTACACCTTC
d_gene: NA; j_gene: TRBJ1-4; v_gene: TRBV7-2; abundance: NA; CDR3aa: CASSRATTNEKLFF; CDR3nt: TGTGCCAGCAGCCGAGCGACAACTAATGAAAAACTGTTTTTT
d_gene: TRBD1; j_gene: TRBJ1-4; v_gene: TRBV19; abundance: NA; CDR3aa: CASSTRQGANEKLFF; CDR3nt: TGTGCCAGTAGTACTCGCCAGGGGGCTAATGAAAAACTGTTTTTT
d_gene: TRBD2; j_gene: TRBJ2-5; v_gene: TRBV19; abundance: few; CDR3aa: CATENRAGSETQYF; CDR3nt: TGTGCCACGGAGAATAGAGCGGGATCAGAGACCCAGTACTTC
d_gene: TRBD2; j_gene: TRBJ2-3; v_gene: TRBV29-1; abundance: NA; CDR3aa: CSVEGTSRDTQYF; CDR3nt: TGCAGCGTTGAAGGGACTAGCAGAGATACGCAGTATTTT
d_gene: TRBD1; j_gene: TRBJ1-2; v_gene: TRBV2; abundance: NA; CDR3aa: CASTPGQDFYGYTF; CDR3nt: TGTGCCAGCACACCTGGACAGGACTTCTATGGCTACACCTTC
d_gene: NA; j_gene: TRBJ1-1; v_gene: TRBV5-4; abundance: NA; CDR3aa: CASSPGRETEAFF; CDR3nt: TGTGCCAGCAGCCCCGGGAGGGAGACTGAAGCTTTCTTT
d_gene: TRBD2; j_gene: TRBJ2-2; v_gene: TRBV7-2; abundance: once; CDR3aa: CASSLSGLAGGELFF; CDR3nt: TGTGCCAGCAGCCTCTCGGGACTAGCTGGCGGGGAGCTGTTTTTT
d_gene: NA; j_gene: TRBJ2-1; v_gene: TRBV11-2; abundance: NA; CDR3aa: CASSLERGSYNEQFF; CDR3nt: TGTGCCAGCAGCTTAGAGCGGGGTTCCTACAATGAGCAGTTCTTC
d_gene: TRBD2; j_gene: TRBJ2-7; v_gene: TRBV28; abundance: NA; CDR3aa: CASSPGSSGRNAYEQYF; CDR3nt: TGTGCCAGCAGTCCAGGGTCGAGCGGGAGGAACGCCTACGAGCAGTACTTC
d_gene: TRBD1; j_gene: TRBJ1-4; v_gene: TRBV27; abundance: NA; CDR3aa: CASRSGQGNEKLFF; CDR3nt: TGTGCCAGCAGGTCGGGACAGGGGAATGAAAAACTGTTTTTT
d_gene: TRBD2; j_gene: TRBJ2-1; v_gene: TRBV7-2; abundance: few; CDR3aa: CASSSRTSGSYNEQFF; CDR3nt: TGTGCCAGCAGCTCCAGGACTAGCGGGAGTTACAATGAGCAGTTCTTC
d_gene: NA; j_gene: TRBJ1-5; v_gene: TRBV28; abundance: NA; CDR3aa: CASRSNQPQHF; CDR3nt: TGTGCCAGCAGATCGAATCAGCCCCAGCATTTT
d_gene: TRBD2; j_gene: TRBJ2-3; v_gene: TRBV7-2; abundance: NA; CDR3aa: CASSSLAGASTDTQYF; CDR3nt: TGTGCCAGCAGCTCACTAGCGGGGGCTAGCACAGATACGCAGTATTTT
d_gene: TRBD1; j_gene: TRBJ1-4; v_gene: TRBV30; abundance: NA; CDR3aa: CACQGDEKLFF; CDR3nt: TGTGCCTGCCAGGGGGATGAAAAACTGTTTTTT
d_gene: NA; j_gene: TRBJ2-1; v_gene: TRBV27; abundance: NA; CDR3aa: CASSDWKRMSSYNEQFF; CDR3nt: TGTGCCAGCAGCGACTGGAAGCGGATGAGCTCCTACAATGAGCAGTTCTTC
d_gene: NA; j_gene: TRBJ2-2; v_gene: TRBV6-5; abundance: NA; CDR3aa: CASSYPDLQGFGELFF; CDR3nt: TGTGCCAGCAGTTACCCGGACTTACAGGGTTTCGGGGAGCTGTTTTTT
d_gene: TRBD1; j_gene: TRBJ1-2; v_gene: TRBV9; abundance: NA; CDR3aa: CASSATGTGVYGYTF; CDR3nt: TGTGCCAGCAGCGCGACCGGGACAGGGGTATATGGCTACACCTTC
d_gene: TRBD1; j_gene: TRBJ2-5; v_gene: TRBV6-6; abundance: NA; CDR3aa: CASSGPGQGGTQYF; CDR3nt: TGTGCCAGCAGCGGACCGGGACAGGGTGGGACCCAGTACTTC
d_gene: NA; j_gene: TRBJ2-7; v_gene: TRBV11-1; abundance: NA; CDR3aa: CASSLAPRVQQYF; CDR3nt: TGTGCCAGCAGCTTAGCCCCCAGGGTTCAGCAGTACTTC
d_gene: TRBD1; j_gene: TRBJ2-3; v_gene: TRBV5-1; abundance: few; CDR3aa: CASSLTGTGVPDTQYF; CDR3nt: TGCGCCAGCAGCTTGACCGGGACAGGGGTGCCAGATACGCAGTATTTT
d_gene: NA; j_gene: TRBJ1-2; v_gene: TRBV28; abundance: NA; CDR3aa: CASSSQGRGYTF; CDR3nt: TGTGCCAGCAGTTCACAGGGTCGAGGCTACACCTTC
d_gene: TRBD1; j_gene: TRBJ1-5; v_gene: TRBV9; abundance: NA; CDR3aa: CASSASGGENQPQHF; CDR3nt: TGTGCCAGCAGCGCGTCAGGGGGAGAAAATCAGCCCCAGCATTTT